The rows below give T cell receptor beta chains drawn from one sample of a study of vaccination effects on CD4 cells after COVID-19. Sequencing was performed with immunoSEQ multiplex PCR; in TCRdb, only in-frame clones are kept and a portion is missing. Of around 60,000 clones listed, less than 80% were seen once; the top ten hold less than 1.5%. What these receptors recognize is not known. The sample here was CD4+ T cells from PBMCs cultured with HCoV-229E spike peptides, taken after COVID-19 vaccination. The receptors shown here come from a human donor who received a COVID-19 vaccine. Both conserved end residues are part of each CDR3. The D gene is left open where the match is weak. Size is omitted from some rows. Given values are once, few, many or a class for expanded clones.

d_call | j_call | v_call | cdr3_length | clone_size | cdr3_aa | cdr3_nt
. | TRBJ2-5 | TRBV21-1 | 16 | . | CASSKGFGSDGETQYF | TGTGCCAGCAGCAAAGGCTTCGGTTCAGACGGGGAGACCCAGTACTTC
TRBD1 | TRBJ2-1 | TRBV29-1 | 14 | once | CSVEGTGKGNEQFF | TGCAGCGTAGAAGGGACAGGGAAGGGGAATGAGCAGTTCTTC
. | TRBJ2-1 | TRBV24-1 | 13 | . | CATSDSTVNEQFF | TGTGCCACCAGTGACTCGACAGTCAATGAGCAGTTCTTC
. | TRBJ1-2 | TRBV12-5 | 14 | . | CASGLAHGLYGYTF | TGTGCTAGTGGTTTGGCCCACGGCCTCTATGGCTACACCTTC
TRBD1 | TRBJ2-1 | TRBV2 | 14 | . | CASSPGQGWNEQFF | TGTGCCAGCAGCCCGGGACAGGGGTGGAATGAGCAGTTCTTC
. | TRBJ1-6 | TRBV19 | 15 | . | CASSMAGFGNSPLHF | TGTGCCAGTAGTATGGCGGGGTTTGGCAATTCACCCCTCCACTTT
TRBD1 | TRBJ2-1 | TRBV19 | 13 | . | CASDMDRYNEQFF | TGTGCCAGTGATATGGACAGGTACAATGAGCAGTTCTTC
. | TRBJ2-5 | TRBV6-6 | 15 | . | CASSYSRGLQETQYF | TGTGCCAGCAGTTACAGTCGGGGGCTTCAAGAGACCCAGTACTTC
TRBD1 | TRBJ2-2 | TRBV6-5 | 15 | . | CASSYDRGSTGELFF | TGTGCCAGCAGTTACGACAGGGGGTCGACCGGGGAGCTGTTTTTT
TRBD1 | TRBJ1-2 | TRBV30 | 14 | . | CAWSAGQGNYGYTF | TGTGCCTGGAGTGCGGGACAGGGGAACTATGGCTACACCTTC
TRBD2 | TRBJ2-1 | TRBV6-1 | 15 | . | CASSESGGPYNEQFF | TGTGCCAGCAGTGAAAGCGGGGGCCCCTACAATGAGCAGTTCTTC